This T cell receptor beta chain stems from a study of blood T cell repertoires in COVID-19. Original analysis: Nucleated cell number was recorded as an estimate derived from reference gene primer amplification. Sequencing used immunoSEQ multiplex PCR; TCRdb keeps in-frame clones, though not all of them. The DNA was the basis for D and trimming; V, J and clone size are from that table. The repertoire holds about 270,000 clones, with around 85% as singletons. Specimen: peripheral blood. This clonotype originated in a woman in her 70s with acute or convalescent COVID-19.

The CDR3 DNA is TGTGCCAGCAGCTTCTCAGGGGGAACATCAGATACGCAGTATTTT. Protein product: CASSFSGGTSDTQYF. The J gene is TRBJ2-3, the V gene TRBV7-2; 7 bases map to TRBD1. Per the germline V gene, CDR1 is SGHTA and CDR2 is FQGNSA. This CDR3 is 15 amino acids long. Unmatched junction bases numbered 7, after V lost 3 bases and J lost 4 bases.